This note documents a single T cell receptor beta chain sequence. Its antigen target is currently unknown. No per-base quality is available; no much larger clone lies one base away. The junction shows trimming of 3 bases on V and 6 bases on J, plus 9 bases between the germline ends. CDR1 and CDR2 are drawn from the germline V gene (reference sequence): MNHEY, SMNVEV. The CDR3 numbers 13 residues from cysteine through phenylalanine. Only the CDR3 DNA is retained, 39 bases long and in frame from the first base. The entire amount of isolated RNA was reverse transcribed using the High Capacity cDNA Reverse Transcription Kit, so the sequenced TCRB transcripts were expressed ones. Naive, central memory and regulatory T cell samples underwent deep immunoSEQ sequencing, averaging around 3.6 million total reads per sample. Sorted cells were lysed in RLT buffer, and RNA was extracted using DNase-treated RNeasy Micro or Mini kits according to cell number. To prevent cross-contamination, every cell subset was processed on its own, while patient and healthy donor samples were processed together. Using the immunoSEQ multiplex PCR, TCRB sequences were amplified from cDNA into 87-bp fragments spanning the CDR3 region. Sequencing of the amplicons was done on the Illumina HiSeq platform. Under the source paper's analysis protocol: Synthetic template baselines were used to correct PCR bias computationally, reads within Hamming distance 2 were collapsed, and singletons that could not be merged were discarded. Reads were aligned against IMGT to assign V, D and J genes, CDR3 length and insertions or deletions at six rearrangement sites. Within each subset, clonotype counts were normalized to the number of sorted cells before true diversity and Gini coefficients were calculated with the tcR R package. Repertoire sharing was quantified using the overlap coefficient calculated on TCRB nucleotide sequences. Out-of-frame TCRB sequences from naive cells were analyzed as a proxy for the pre-selection repertoire. TCRdb provides this immuneACCESS table in a form limited to in-frame rearrangements. Some clones are lacking; in checked studies, under half of them reflect an unresolved V gene, and why the rest are absent is not known. D and trimming come from the DNA, and the V and J calls and clone size come from that table. The sample table lists roughly 350,000 clones, approximately 11% of them with a count of one. Just over 0.015% of the sample is in the top ten clones.

These data come from a study of beta chain features in type 1 diabetes listed by TCRdb under 2018. In the study overall: Patients and healthy donors did not differ in mean age, gender distribution, total cell number or subset yield. A total of roughly 100,000,000 sorted cells were examined across all samples, and the number of cells per subset was strongly correlated with RNA yield. In the study, recently diagnosed type 1 diabetes patients and matched healthy donors were compared on the TCRB repertoires of their sorted circulating CD4+ T cell subsets. Regulatory and stem cell-like memory subsets were obtained from only 8 patients and about 8 healthy donors, while naive and central memory subsets were obtained from all 30 or so donors. What the research found in general, with its limitations: Because cDNA was sequenced instead of genomic DNA, activated cells with high expression could be over-represented, although the groups did not differ in activation or CD3 levels. Naive, central memory and regulatory TCRB repertoires appeared more similar among patients than among healthy donors. Because small numbers of individuals were included in the HLA sub-analyses, any influence of HLA type on TCRB rearrangement was left unresolved. A moderate but significant shortening of TCRB CDR3 length was observed in type 1 diabetes patients in all four CD4+ subsets. Patients with type 1 diabetes made fewer insertions and deleted more nucleotides at VDJ recombination sites, implying thymic rearrangement abnormalities. PCR might favor shorter templates, but patient and control samples were amplified and corrected together, so any skew would affect both groups equally.

Each donor gave one peripheral blood draw, about 110 mL on average, collected into heparinised tubes. A BD FACSAria II and a panel including CD45RO, CCR7, CD25, CD127, CD95 and CD27 were used to sort naive, central memory, regulatory and stem cell-like memory CD4+ T cells. A purity above 98% was achieved for all sorted populations. PBMCs were isolated immediately by Lymphoprep density gradient centrifugation and stained directly without culture. Samples were stained and sorted in pairs, with one healthy donor and one patient per experiment, so that batch effects were minimized. This clonotype originated in a woman under 40 in good health. In this chain, TRBV27 is recombined with TRBJ2-1; the D gene is perhaps TRBD2, on 6 matching bases. Sequencing used naive CD4+ T cells from blood. In the paper's terms, the cell subset or site label means: true naive CD4+ T cells. The CDR3 reads as follows: CASSFRESNEQFF. The DNA is as follows: TGTGCCAGCAGTTTCCGGGAGAGCAATGAGCAGTTCTTC.